This TCR beta chain was retrieved from a study of T cells in Graves' hyperthyroidism and ophthalmopathy. Germline CDR1 is DFQATT and CDR2 is SNEGSKA (reference sequence). The CDR3 has 14 residues. Deletions cut 3 bases from V and 0 bases from J, with 9 bases between. More than 9.5 ml fresh peripheral blood yielded the PBMCs. Authors of the study amplified TCR beta CDR3 regions from RNA transcripts. Carried out on the TCR CDR3, a first-round RT-PCR used the HTBI primer set. One entry per CDR3 protein, called by TCRdb with MiXCR from the multiplex PCR reads. The data hold about 610,000 distinct CDR3 sequences, with 16% observed a single time.

V is TRBV20-1 and J is TRBJ1-5; D is unresolved. What was sequenced was blood. The sequence was collected from a middle-aged woman with Graves' ophthalmopathy. The CDR3 nucleotides read TGCAGTGCTAGTGAAGACTATAGCAATCAGCCCCAGCATTTT. This gives the protein CSASEDYSNQPQHF.